One sample yielded the 27 T cell receptor beta chains listed below, sequenced in a study of T cells in Graves' hyperthyroidism and ophthalmopathy. It was RNA transcripts that yielded the amplified TCR beta CDR3 regions. HTBI primers were the set used in a first-round RT-PCR of the TCR CDR3. Using its own MiXCR run on the multiplex PCR reads, TCRdb lists one record per CDR3 protein. The sample gives some 370,000 distinct CDR3 sequences, approximately 18% of which show up once; 34% is in the top ten. The sample consisted of blood. These receptors were obtained from a woman aged 25 to 45 with Graves' hyperthyroidism that later progressed to Graves' ophthalmopathy.

This clonotype has only a few counts. The chain has TRBV30 and TRBJ1-2, with D perhaps matching TRBD1 (6 bases). Germline V gene sequence: CDR1 GTSNPN, CDR2 SVGIG (reference sequence). This CDR3 has 13 amino acids. The ends were cut back, 1 base at V and 4 bases at J, with 10 bases in the middle. CDR3 in DNA: TGTGCCTGGAGTGAGTCAGGGGTCTATGGCTACACCTTC. Translated: CAWSESGVYGYTF.

This clonotype has only a few counts. This sequence joins TRBV27 and TRBJ2-1; D ambiguous. The germline V and J ends were trimmed by 5 bases and 0 bases, with 11 bases remaining between them. This CDR3 has 15 residues. Germline CDR1 reads MNHEY; CDR2 reads SMNVEV (reference sequence). The CDR3 sequence: CASSPQRYSYNEQFF. CDR3 DNA: TGTGCCAGCAGTCCGCAGCGATACTCCTACAATGAGCAGTTCTTC.

V gene TRBV20-1 combines with J gene TRBJ1-5; 8 bases fit TRBD1. V gave up 5 bases and J gave up 7 bases; unmatched junction bases: 16. Per the germline V gene, CDR1 is DFQATT and CDR2 is SNEGSKA (reference sequence). The CDR3 covers 16 residues. The CDR3 protein is CSAERKDRGGNQPQHF. The CDR3 DNA follows: TGCAGTGCTGAGCGTAAAGACAGGGGCGGTAACCAGCCCCAGCATTTT.

This clonotype showed up just a few times. The gene calls are TRBV5-8 and TRBJ1-6; D uncertain. V dropped 2 bases and J dropped 10 bases, with 19 bases sitting between them. CDR3 size: 16 residues. Germline CDR1 reads SGHTS; CDR2 reads YDEGEE. The CDR3 loop is CASSLFSLEAGSPLHF. CDR3 in DNA: TGTGCCAGCAGCTTATTTTCGCTGGAGGCTGGCTCACCCCTCCACTTT.

This clonotype occurred many times. The chain links TRBV2 to TRBJ2-7; D unclear. The germline V gene encodes CDR1 SNHLY and CDR2 FYNNEI. CDR3 length: 15 residues. Trimming pared 3 bases from V and 0 bases from J, leaving 12 bases between. CDR3: CASSDAVRSSYEQYF. In nucleotides, the CDR3 is TGTGCCAGCAGTGATGCGGTGAGAAGCTCCTACGAGCAGTACTTC.

This clonotype was detected a few times. The rearrangement links TRBV9 to TRBJ1-2, with D possibly TRBD1 on 6 matching bases. This CDR3 spans 14 amino acids. Trimming left V 2 bases short and J 2 bases short, with 10 bases between. The germline V gene has CDR1 SGDLS and CDR2 YYNGEE. The CDR3 loop reads CASSVRQGNYGYTF. CDR3 coding DNA: TGTGCCAGCAGCGTTAGGCAGGGGAACTATGGCTACACCTTC.

The chain recombines TRBV6-1 with TRBJ2-5, with 12 bases that match TRBD2. Germline V gene sequence: CDR1 MNHNS, CDR2 SASEGT. Losses at the gene ends were 5 bases for V and 3 bases for J; bases not matched to a gene: 4. The CDR3 runs to 15 residues. The CDR3 nucleotides are TGTGCCAGCAGTCGGACTAGCGGGAAAGAAGAGACCCAGTACTTC. It translates to CASSRTSGKEETQYF.

The sample holds a few counts of this clonotype. This chain connects TRBV7-9 to TRBJ2-1; D possibly corresponds to TRBD2 (5 bases). V shed 5 bases and J shed 2 bases, with 16 bases lying between them. Germline CDR1 reads SEHNR; CDR2 reads FQNEAQ (reference sequence). The CDR3 consists of 16 residues. The CDR3 spells CASSPKLGSTYNEQFF. The CDR3, as DNA: TGTGCCAGCAGCCCCAAACTAGGGTCAACCTACAATGAGCAGTTCTTC.

About this clonotype: This may come from a read error, since a much larger clone is one base off. The rearrangement joins TRBV20-1 to TRBJ2-2; no reliable D call. Germline V gives CDR1 DFQATT, CDR2 SNEGSKA (reference sequence). CDR3 length: 13 amino acids. The CDR3 protein is CSAGDGNTGELFF. CDR3 nucleotides: TGCAGTGCTGGAGACGGGAACACCGGGGAGCTGTTTTTT.

V and J are TRBV20-1 and TRBJ2-7; 9 positions agree with TRBD2. V lost 5 bases, J lost 6 bases, and 8 bases stayed unmatched. The CDR3 sequence is 13 residues long. CDR1 and CDR2 from the germline V gene are DFQATT and SNEGSKA (reference sequence). CDR3 loop: CSAVPGLATEQYF. The DNA of the CDR3 is TGCAGTGCTGTTCCGGGACTAGCAACCGAGCAGTACTTC.

This CDR3 reads CATSDWAGTGVHNEQFF. The CDR3 region has the DNA TGTGCCACCAGTGATTGGGCTGGGACAGGGGTTCACAATGAGCAGTTCTTC. This chain uses TRBV24-1 with TRBJ2-1; 10 nucleotides line up with TRBD1. Looked up from germline, CDR1 is KGHDR and CDR2 is SFDVKD. CDR3 size: 17 residues. The trim removed 2 bases at V and 5 bases at J, leaving 8 bases unmatched.

This clonotype appeared many times. The chain employs TRBV2 and TRBJ1-3; D is undetermined. V was cut by 6 bases and J by 0 bases, with 12 bases left in between. The CDR3 runs to 15 residues. The V gene's germline CDR1 is SNHLY and CDR2 FYNNEI. This CDR3 is CASSQDGTSGNTIYF. CDR3 sequence (DNA): TGTGCCAGCAGCCAGGACGGAACCTCTGGAAACACCATATATTTT. Combining the CDR3 with reference TRBV2 and TRBJ1-3 gives the whole variable domain EPEVTQTPSHQVTQMGQEVILRCVPISNHLYFYWYRQILGQKVEFLVSFYNNEISEKSEIFDDQFSVERPDGSNFTLKIRSTKLEDSAMYFCASSQDGTSGNTIYFGEGSWLTVV.

This chain links TRBV7-9 with TRBJ1-1, with D perhaps matching TRBD1 (5 bases). CDR1 SEHNR and CDR2 FQNEAQ come from the germline V gene (reference sequence). The V gene lost 2 bases and the J gene lost 5 bases, with 15 bases spanning the gap. This CDR3 spans 15 amino acids. The CDR3 nucleotides read TGTGCCAGCAGCTTATCGGGAGGGGTCGGGACTGAAGCTTTCTTT. This encodes CASSLSGGVGTEAFF. The full variable domain, rest sourced from reference TRBV7-9 and TRBJ1-1, is DTGVSQNPRHKITKRGQNVTFRCDPISEHNRLYWYRQTLGQGPEFLTYFQNEAQLEKSRLLSDRFSAERPKGSFSTLEIQRTEQGDSAMYLCASSLSGGVGTEAFFGQGTRLTVV.

Ten or more counts support this clonotype. This rearrangement joins TRBV3-1 to TRBJ1-1, with D unclear. V lost 4 bases to trimming and J lost 3 bases, with 12 bases between them. This CDR3 spans 14 amino acids. Germline V gene sequence: CDR1 LGHDT, CDR2 YNNKEL (reference sequence). CDR3 DNA sequence: TGTGCCAGCAGCCCGTTCCCGGGATACACTGAAGCTTTCTTT. Translating gives CASSPFPGYTEAFF.

This clonotype was observed a single time. The chain recombines TRBV3-1 with TRBJ2-5; a weak D match, TRBD2 (7 bases). The V gene's germline CDR1 is LGHDT and CDR2 YNNKEL (reference sequence). This CDR3 has 15 amino acids. The V and J ends lost 3 bases and 5 bases respectively, with 16 bases between them. The CDR3 loop reads CASSHEGGPRETQYF. The CDR3, as DNA: TGTGCCAGCAGCCATGAGGGGGGGCCCCGGGAGACCCAGTACTTC.

The genes are TRBV28 and TRBJ2-1; the match to TRBD2 covers 10 bases. Germline CDR1 is MDHEN and CDR2 is SYDVKM. This CDR3 contains 17 residues. J lost 3 bases, V lost 4 bases, and 9 bases had no gene match. The CDR3 nucleotides read TGTGCCAGCAGTTCCCCTCTAGCGGGAGCACGCTACAATGAGCAGTTCTTC. It is translated as CASSSPLAGARYNEQFF.

This clonotype was observed many times. This CDR3 reads CASGRASYEQYF. The DNA for the CDR3 is TGTGCCAGCGGCAGGGCATCCTACGAGCAGTACTTC. The chain employs TRBV6-1 and TRBJ2-7; possibly TRBD1 for D (5 bases). This CDR3 has 12 residues. V was trimmed by 8 bases and J by 1 base, leaving 9 bases between them. The germline CDR1 and CDR2 sequences are MNHNS and SASEGT.

This clonotype was detected many times. The genes are TRBV12-3 or TRBV12-4 and TRBJ2-5; the D gene is possibly TRBD1 (5 bases). The germline V and J ends were trimmed by 3 bases and 6 bases, with 8 bases remaining between them. CDR3 size: 12 residues. In DNA, the CDR3 is TGTGCCAGCAGTTTGGGGCCTCAGACCCAGTACTTC. Residues: CASSLGPQTQYF.

The chain uses TRBV30 and TRBJ1-5; tentative D call: TRBD1 (6 bases). CDR3 length: 13 residues. Trimming took 2 bases from V and 4 from J, leaving 9 bases between them. Germline CDR1 is GTSNPN and CDR2 is SVGIG (reference sequence). The CDR3 region is CAWSTGLNQPQHF. CDR3 bases: TGTGCCTGGAGTACAGGGTTAAATCAGCCCCAGCATTTT.

To note about this clonotype: The conserved phenylalanine or tryptophan is not found at the CDR3 terminus, so this likely reflects a read error. The chain combines TRBV6-1 with TRBJ1-2; D possibly corresponds to TRBD1 (5 bases). Trimming removed 4 bases from V and 2 bases from J, with 5 bases in between. The CDR3 loop spans 12 amino acids. Germline V gene sequence: CDR1 MNHNS, CDR2 SASEGT. The chain's CDR3 is CASSGQNYGYTL. DNA for the CDR3: TGTGCCAGCAGTGGACAGAACTATGGCTACACCCTC.

This clonotype was picked up many times. The chain combines TRBV10-3 with TRBJ1-1; unclear D gene. Germline-derived CDR1 and CDR2 are ENHRY and SYGVKD. The CDR3 spans 13 residues. Trimming removed 8 bases from V and 0 bases from J, with 10 bases in between. The CDR3 region is CAISGMVNTEAFF. The CDR3, as DNA: TGTGCCATCTCGGGTATGGTGAACACTGAAGCTTTCTTT.

This clonotype was seen at least ten times. The rearrangement links TRBV6-1 to TRBJ2-3, with a tentative D call TRBD2 (6 bases). V shed 7 bases and J shed 4 bases, with 12 bases lying between them. There are 13 residues in the CDR3. CDR1 MNHNS and CDR2 SASEGT come from the germline V gene. DNA of the CDR3: TGTGCCAGCATCGGACCGGGGGCAGATACGCAGTATTTT. It is translated as CASIGPGADTQYF.

This clonotype has more than one count but fewer than ten. The chain uses TRBV2 and TRBJ2-3; maybe TRBD2 (5 bases). The V end was cut by 5 bases, the J end by 0 bases, with 15 bases between. Germline V gives CDR1 SNHLY, CDR2 FYNNEI. This CDR3 comprises 16 residues. The chain's CDR3 is CASSYASGESTDTQYF. The CDR3 nucleotides are TGTGCCAGCAGTTACGCCAGTGGGGAGAGCACAGATACGCAGTATTTT. Using reference TRBV2 and TRBJ2-3 for the parts outside the CDR3, the full variable domain is EPEVTQTPSHQVTQMGQEVILRCVPISNHLYFYWYRQILGQKVEFLVSFYNNEISEKSEIFDDQFSVERPDGSNFTLKIRSTKLEDSAMYFCASSYASGESTDTQYFGPGTRLTVL.

This clonotype was seen at least ten times. The chain couples TRBV20-1 to TRBJ2-3, with TRBD2 matching 11 bases. Germline V gene lookup returns CDR1 DFQATT and CDR2 SNEGSKA (reference sequence). The junction had 6 bases not matched to a gene; V was cut back by 3 bases and J by 4 bases. The CDR3 contains 15 residues. CDR3 coding DNA: TGCAGTGCTAGTCTCCTAGCGGGAGGAGCAGATACGCAGTATTTT. Encoded protein: CSASLLAGGADTQYF.

This clonotype was recorded at least ten times. The CDR3: CASSPGVPAGYTF. For the CDR3, the DNA is TGCGCCAGCAGCCCGGGGGTCCCAGCTGGCTACACCTTC. The V gene is TRBV5-1, the J gene TRBJ1-2, with D maybe TRBD1 (5 bases). The germline gives CDR1 SGHRS, CDR2 YFSETQ. The CDR3 totals 13 residues. Trimming cost V 4 bases and J 7 bases, with 14 bases left between them.

This clonotype was recorded at least ten times. The chain uses TRBV18 and TRBJ1-6; 7 bases are a match to TRBD1. In germline, CDR1 is KGHSH, CDR2 LQKENI. With V trimmed by 3 bases and J by 9 bases, 5 bases remained unmatched. The CDR3 sequence is 14 residues long. DNA for the CDR3: TGTGCCAGCTCACCGACAGGGTACGGTTCACCCCTCCACTTT. Amino acids: CASSPTGYGSPLHF.

This clonotype came up many times. The chain carries TRBV2 and TRBJ2-1; 8 bases are shared with TRBD2. The CDR3 covers 15 residues. Trimming removed 8 bases from V and 8 bases from J; junction bases left unmatched: 14. The germline gives CDR1 SNHLY, CDR2 FYNNEI. Here the CDR3 DNA reads TGTGCCAGCCGGCCGCTGAGCGGGAGAGCCTATGAGCAGTTCTTC. This sequence encodes CASRPLSGRAYEQFF.